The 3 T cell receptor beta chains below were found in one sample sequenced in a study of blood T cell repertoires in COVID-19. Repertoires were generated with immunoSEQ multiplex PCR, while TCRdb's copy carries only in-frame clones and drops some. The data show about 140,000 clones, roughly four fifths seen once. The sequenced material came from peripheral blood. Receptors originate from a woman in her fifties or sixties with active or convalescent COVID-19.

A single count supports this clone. For the CDR3, the DNA is TGTGCCTGGAGTCCTATAAGGGGTGGCTACACCTTC. Translated: CAWSPIRGGYTF. The J gene is TRBJ1-2, the V gene TRBV30; perhaps TRBD1 as D (5 bases). This CDR3 spans 12 amino acids. Trimming removed 2 bases at V and 7 bases at J, with 11 bases between. The germline V gene has CDR1 GTSNPN and CDR2 SVGIG (reference sequence). Drawing the rest from reference TRBV30 and TRBJ1-2, the complete variable domain is SQTIHQWPATLVQPVGSPLSLECTVEGTSNPNLYWYRQAAGRGLQLLFYSVGIGQISSEVPQNLSASRPQDRQFILSSKKLLLSDSGFYLCAWSPIRGGYTFGSGTRLTVV.

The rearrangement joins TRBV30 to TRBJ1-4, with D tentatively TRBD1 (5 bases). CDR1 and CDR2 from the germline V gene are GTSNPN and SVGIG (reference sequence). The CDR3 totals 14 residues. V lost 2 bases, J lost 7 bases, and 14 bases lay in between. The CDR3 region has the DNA TGTGCCTGGAGTAGAGGTGGGGGGAGTGAAAAACTGTTTTTT. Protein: CAWSRGGGSEKLFF.

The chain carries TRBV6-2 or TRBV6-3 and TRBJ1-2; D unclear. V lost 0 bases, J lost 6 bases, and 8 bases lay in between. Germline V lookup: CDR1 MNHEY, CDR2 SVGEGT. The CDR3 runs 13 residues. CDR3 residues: CASSYSKEDGYTF. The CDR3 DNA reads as TGTGCCAGCAGTTACTCGAAAGAGGATGGCTACACCTTC.